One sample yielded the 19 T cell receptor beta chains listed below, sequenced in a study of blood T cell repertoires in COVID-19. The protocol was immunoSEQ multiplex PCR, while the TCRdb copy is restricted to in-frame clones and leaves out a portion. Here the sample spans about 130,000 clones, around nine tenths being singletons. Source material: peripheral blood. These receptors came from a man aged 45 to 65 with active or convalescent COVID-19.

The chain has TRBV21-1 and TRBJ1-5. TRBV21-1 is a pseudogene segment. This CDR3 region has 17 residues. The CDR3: CASSGREVAGDNQPQHF. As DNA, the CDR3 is TGTGCCAGCAGCGGGCGGGAGGTGGCAGGCGACAATCAGCCCCAGCATTTT.

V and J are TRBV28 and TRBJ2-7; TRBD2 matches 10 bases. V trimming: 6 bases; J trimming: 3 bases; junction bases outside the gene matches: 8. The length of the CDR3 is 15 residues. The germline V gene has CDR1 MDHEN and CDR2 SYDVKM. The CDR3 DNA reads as TGTGCCAGCAGAAAGCCACTAGCGGGGTACTACGAGCAGTACTTC. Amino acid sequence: CASRKPLAGYYEQYF.

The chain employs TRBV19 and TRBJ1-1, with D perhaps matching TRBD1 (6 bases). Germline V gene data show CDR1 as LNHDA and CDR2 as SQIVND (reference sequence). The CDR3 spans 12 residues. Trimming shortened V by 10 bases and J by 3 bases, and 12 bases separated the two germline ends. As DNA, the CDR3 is TGTGCCACTCAGGACAGCTACACTGAAGCTTTCTTT. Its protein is CATQDSYTEAFF.

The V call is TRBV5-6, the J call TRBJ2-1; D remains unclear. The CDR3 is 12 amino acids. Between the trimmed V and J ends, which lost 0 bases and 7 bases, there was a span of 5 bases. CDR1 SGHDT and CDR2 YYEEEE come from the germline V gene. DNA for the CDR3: TGTGCCAGCAGCTTGGTCTCGAATGAGCAGTTCTTC. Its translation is CASSLVSNEQFF.

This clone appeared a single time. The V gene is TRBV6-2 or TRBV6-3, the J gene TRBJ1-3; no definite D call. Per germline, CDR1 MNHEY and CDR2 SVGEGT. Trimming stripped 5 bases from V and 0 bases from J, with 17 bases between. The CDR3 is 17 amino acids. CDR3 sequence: CASSPRQGLSSGNTIYF. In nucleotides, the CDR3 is TGTGCCAGCAGTCCACGACAAGGTCTAAGCTCTGGAAACACCATATATTTT.

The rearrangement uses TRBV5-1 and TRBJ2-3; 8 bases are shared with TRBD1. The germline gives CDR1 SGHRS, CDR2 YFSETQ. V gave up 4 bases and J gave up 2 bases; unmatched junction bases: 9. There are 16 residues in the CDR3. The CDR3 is CASSITTGATTDTQYF. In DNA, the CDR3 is TGCGCCAGCAGCATCACGACAGGGGCGACCACAGATACGCAGTATTTT.

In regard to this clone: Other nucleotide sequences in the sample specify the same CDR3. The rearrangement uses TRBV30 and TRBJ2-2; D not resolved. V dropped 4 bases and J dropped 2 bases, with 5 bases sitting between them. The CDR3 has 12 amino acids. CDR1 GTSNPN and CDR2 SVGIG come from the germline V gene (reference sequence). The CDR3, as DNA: TGTGCCTGGACAGGAAACACCGGGGAGCTGTTTTTT. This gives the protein CAWTGNTGELFF.

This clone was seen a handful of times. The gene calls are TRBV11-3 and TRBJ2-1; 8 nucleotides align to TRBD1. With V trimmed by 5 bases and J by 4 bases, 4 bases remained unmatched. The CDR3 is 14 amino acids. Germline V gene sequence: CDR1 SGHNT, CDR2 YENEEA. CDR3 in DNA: TGTGCCAGCAGCCCGCGGACAGGGTACAATGAGCAGTTCTTC. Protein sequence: CASSPRTGYNEQFF.

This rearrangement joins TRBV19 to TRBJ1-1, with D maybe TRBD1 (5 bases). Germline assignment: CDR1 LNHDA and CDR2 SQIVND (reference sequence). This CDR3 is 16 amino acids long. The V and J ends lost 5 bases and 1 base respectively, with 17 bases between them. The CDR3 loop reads CASSLGLGGTNTEAFF. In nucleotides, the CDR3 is TGTGCCAGTAGTCTCGGACTGGGAGGGACGAACACTGAAGCTTTCTTT.

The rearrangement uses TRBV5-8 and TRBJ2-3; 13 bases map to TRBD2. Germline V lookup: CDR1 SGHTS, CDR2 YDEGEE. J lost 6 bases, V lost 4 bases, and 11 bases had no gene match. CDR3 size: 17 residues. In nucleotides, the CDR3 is TGTGCCAGCAGCCTCTGGACTAGCGGGGGTACCCGGGATACGCAGTATTTT. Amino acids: CASSLWTSGGTRDTQYF.

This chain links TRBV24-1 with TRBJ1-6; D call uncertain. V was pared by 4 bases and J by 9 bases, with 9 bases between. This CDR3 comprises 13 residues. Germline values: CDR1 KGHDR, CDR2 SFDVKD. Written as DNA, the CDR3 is TGTGCCACCAGTGAACTTACTAGTTCACCCCTCCACTTT. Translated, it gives CATSELTSSPLHF.

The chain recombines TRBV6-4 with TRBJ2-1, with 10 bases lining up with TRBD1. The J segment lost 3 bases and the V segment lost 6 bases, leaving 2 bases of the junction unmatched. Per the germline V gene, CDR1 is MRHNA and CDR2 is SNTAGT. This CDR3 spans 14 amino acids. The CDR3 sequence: CASSRTGGYNEQFF. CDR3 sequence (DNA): TGTGCCAGCAGCAGGACAGGGGGCTACAATGAGCAGTTCTTC.

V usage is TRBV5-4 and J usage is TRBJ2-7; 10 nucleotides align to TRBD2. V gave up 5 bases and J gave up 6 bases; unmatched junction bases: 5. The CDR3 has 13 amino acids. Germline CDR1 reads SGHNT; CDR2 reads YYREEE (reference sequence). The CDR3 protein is CASRPSGSREQYF. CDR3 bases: TGTGCCAGCAGGCCTAGCGGGAGCCGCGAGCAGTACTTC. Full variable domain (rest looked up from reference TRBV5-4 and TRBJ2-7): ETGVTQSPTHLIKTRGQQVTLRCSSQSGHNTVSWYQQALGQGPQFIFQYYREEENGRGNFPPRFSGLQFPNYSSELNVNALELDDSALYLCASRPSGSREQYFGPGTRLTVT.

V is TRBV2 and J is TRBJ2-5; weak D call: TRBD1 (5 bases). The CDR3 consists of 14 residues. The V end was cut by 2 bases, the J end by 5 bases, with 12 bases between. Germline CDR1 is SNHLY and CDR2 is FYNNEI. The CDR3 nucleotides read TGTGCCAGCAGTGAACGGCAGGGATTGGAGACCCAGTACTTC. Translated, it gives CASSERQGLETQYF.

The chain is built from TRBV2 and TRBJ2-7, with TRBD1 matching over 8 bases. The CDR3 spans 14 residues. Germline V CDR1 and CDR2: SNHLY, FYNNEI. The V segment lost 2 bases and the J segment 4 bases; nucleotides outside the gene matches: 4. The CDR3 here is CASSERRGHYEQYF. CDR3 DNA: TGTGCCAGCAGTGAACGCAGGGGGCATTACGAGCAGTACTTC.

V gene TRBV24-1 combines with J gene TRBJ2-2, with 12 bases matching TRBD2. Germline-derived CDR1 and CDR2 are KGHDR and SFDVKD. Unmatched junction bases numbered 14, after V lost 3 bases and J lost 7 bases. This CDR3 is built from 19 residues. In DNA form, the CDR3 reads TGTGCCACCAGTGATGCCGATCTAGCGGGGGGGCATACCGGCGGGGAGCTGTTTTTT. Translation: CATSDADLAGGHTGGELFF.

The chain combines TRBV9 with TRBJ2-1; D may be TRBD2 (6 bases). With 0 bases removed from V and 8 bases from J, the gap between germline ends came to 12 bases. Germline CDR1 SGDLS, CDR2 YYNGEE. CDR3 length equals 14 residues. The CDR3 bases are TGTGCCAGCAGCGTAGGGGGACTTCTGGATGAGCAGTTCTTC. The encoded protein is CASSVGGLLDEQFF.

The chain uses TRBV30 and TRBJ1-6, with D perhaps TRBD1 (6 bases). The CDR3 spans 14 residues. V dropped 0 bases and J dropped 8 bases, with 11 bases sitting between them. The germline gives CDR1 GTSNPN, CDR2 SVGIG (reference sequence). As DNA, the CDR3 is TGTGCCTGGAGTGTGGGGGCTCGGGATTCACCCCTCCACTTT. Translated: CAWSVGARDSPLHF.

CDR3 DNA: TGCGCCAGCAGCTCCCCAAGAACTAGCGGTAACAATGAGCAGTTCTTC. It yields the protein CASSSPRTSGNNEQFF. The gene calls are TRBV5-1 and TRBJ2-1, with 8 bases fitting TRBD2. Germline V gene sequence: CDR1 SGHRS, CDR2 YFSETQ. V lost 3 bases to trimming and J lost 5 bases; unmatched junction nucleotides: 10. The CDR3 is 16 residues long.